The clone carrying this TCR beta chain has a handful of counts. Its antigen remains unidentified. Germline CDR1 and CDR2: SGHNT and YENEEA. V was pared by 6 bases and J by 5 bases, with 9 bases of the junction left unmatched. The CDR3 extends over 17 amino acids. The sample comes from a study of cytomegalovirus exposure and HLA in healthy donors. Study conclusions and caveats: Researchers counted around 180 TCR beta chains as cytomegalovirus-associated. Common viral pathogens seemed to be connected with several of the most significant clusters, according to a later analysis.

Primers included in the PCR were 60 Vbeta and 13 Jbeta primers. Libraries were prepared by immunoSEQ multiplex PCR; TCRdb keeps only in-frame clonotypes and omits some of them. Of about 160,000 clones in the sample, around 84% were seen once. The material sequenced was PBMCs. The chain carries TRBV11-3 and TRBJ2-2; TRBD2 matches 13 bases. This clonotype originated in a man aged 45-60 years in good health and CMV-seropositive. CDR3 amino acids: CASRGLAGSRGTGELFF. CDR3 in DNA: TGTGCCAGCAGGGGACTAGCGGGATCCAGGGGAACCGGGGAGCTGTTTTTT.